Here is one T cell receptor (beta chain) with its context. Its antigen remains unidentified. No clone much larger than this one lies a single base away; base qualities are absent. The entry originates in a study of blood T cell repertoires in COVID-19 (dated by TCRdb to about 2020). Background for the entire study: The collaborator samples originated in the United States, Italy and Spain and spanned the acute and convalescent phases of COVID-19. The repertoires were made available in a free public database intended to serve as a resource for research on the immune response to SARS-CoV-2. Sample metadata almost always included a de-identified subject ID, COVID-19 status, age in years and sex. The samples were drawn from two sources: the first 160 participants of the ongoing ImmuneRACE study, and approximately 1,300 subjects contributed by 6 global collaborators. Where available, HLA class I and class II types were obtained from metadata supplied by the sample provider rather than from assay-based typing. Subjects who had been exposed to COVID-19, were actively infected with it, or had recovered from it provided the deeply sampled blood TCRbeta repertoires that made up the dataset. The prospective study material was composed of cDNA or gDNA derived from T cells, B-cell-depleted T cells, or PBMCs. Paper-wide results and their limitations: How much clinical and demographic metadata was included differed by source and by participant, and the metadata was provided uncurated.

Including cysteine and phenylalanine, the CDR3 has 17 amino acids. Only the CDR3 part of the read is kept: 51 bases, read in frame from the first base. V is pared back by 3 bases and J by 0 bases, with 17 bases lying between the germline termini. The germline V gene (reference sequence) gives CDR1 as MNHEY and CDR2 as SMNVEV. In the prospective study, participants were roughly 18 to 100 years old, resided in about two dozen geographic areas of the United States, and were enrolled through a virtual design. In the prospective study, participants were assigned to cohorts based on the clinical history participants reported in a screening survey and a study questionnaire. Recovered participants in ImmuneRACE Cohort 3 were defined as having two consecutive negative NP/OP PCR tests, clearance from a healthcare professional, or resolution of symptoms. Mobile phlebotomists in the prospective study collected whole blood, serum and a nasopharyngeal or oropharyngeal swab from every participant. Over a roughly 2-month period, participants in the prospective study had the option of providing additional blood draws and questionnaires. Prospective study blood samples were shipped either frozen or at room temperature before DNA extraction.

The immunoSEQ Assay, a bias-controlled multiplex PCR, was used to amplify TCRbeta CDR3 regions from genomic DNA. The published analysis was carried out like this. Nucleated cell counts per sample were estimated from amplification of reference gene primers within the assay. To quantify the absolute abundance of each unique TCRbeta CDR3 rearrangement, sequence reads were collapsed and filtered. For each sample, productive Simpson clonality was calculated as the square root of Simpson's diversity index across productive rearrangements. Drawn from immuneACCESS, this table holds only the in-frame rearrangements with V and J called that TCRdb kept. Clones are partly lost; checked studies trace under half to an unresolved V gene and leave the rest unexplained. The V and J calls and clone size are taken from that table; D and trimming were inferred from the DNA. This sample is represented by approximately 260,000 clones; roughly 86% of them were singletons. The top ten constitute 1.9% of the sample.

The sequencing sample was made of PBMCs or T cells enriched from blood (not recorded which). The V gene is TRBV27 and the J gene is TRBJ1-1; a weak D assignment points to TRBD1 (6 bases agree). The origin of this receptor is a woman aged 60-75 years who had recovered from COVID-19. Read as DNA, the sequence is TGTGCCAGCAGTTTGACAGGACCGGCTACCATGAACACTGAAGCTTTCTTT. Its coded protein is CASSLTGPATMNTEAFF.